These 29 T cell receptor beta chains originate from one sample sequenced in a study of CD8 T cells in Susac syndrome (dated by TCRdb to between 2018 and 2020). Libraries were constructed by the immunoSEQ multiplex PCR assay. RNA was extracted using the RNeasy kit, and roughly 0.5 to 1 microgram was reverse transcribed with random hexamers. Starting from the raw public reads, TCRdb applied fastp trimming at Q25, assembled clones with MiXCR and retained in-frame beta chains. Every entry covers one CDR3 protein and lists the most common genes and DNA from its rows. The sample table contains 250,000 to 350,000 distinct CDR3 sequences; only one count was recorded for about 91% of them. The biggest ten clones account for about 0.07% of the sample. Sequences were obtained from CD4+ T cells from PBMCs. Receptors originate from a human donor with multiple sclerosis.

J is TRBJ1-5 and V is TRBV7-2; D remains unclear. CDR1 and CDR2 (germline): SGHTA, FQGNSA. CDR3 length: 15 amino acids. V was shortened by 1 base and J by 9 bases, with 16 bases between the two germline ends. In nucleotides, the CDR3 is TGTGCCAGCAGCTTAGATAGGGCCGGGGTTACGCCCCAGCATTTT. Amino acid sequence: CASSLDRAGVTPQHF.

The gene calls are TRBV30 and TRBJ1-3; D not certain. V lost 2 bases to trimming and J lost 7 bases, with 12 bases between them. CDR1 is GTSNPN, CDR2 SVGIG, per germline (reference sequence). The CDR3 loop spans 13 amino acids. Here the CDR3 reads CAWSPDVRNTIYF. CDR3 DNA: TGTGCCTGGAGTCCGGACGTCCGGAACACCATATATTTT.

The chain carries TRBV30 and TRBJ2-2, with D tentatively TRBD1 (5 bases). The germline V gene has CDR1 GTSNPN and CDR2 SVGIG (reference sequence). The CDR3 is 13 residues long. Trimming took off 2 bases at V and 6 bases at J, with 10 bases between the two ends. This CDR3 is CAWSRGVPGELFF. The CDR3 region has the DNA TGTGCCTGGAGTAGGGGCGTCCCCGGGGAGCTGTTTTTT.

This clonotype occurred once. The chain combines TRBV5-1 with TRBJ2-3, with D tentatively TRBD1 (5 bases). V was pared by 6 bases and J by 0 bases, with 14 bases between. CDR3 size: 15 residues. Germline V gene data show CDR1 as SGHRS and CDR2 as YFSETQ. Here the CDR3 reads CASKGLTSSTDTQYF. The CDR3 DNA follows: TGCGCCAGCAAGGGGTTGACTTCTAGCACAGATACGCAGTATTTT. The variable domain in full, with the rest retrieved from reference TRBV5-1 and TRBJ2-3, is KAGVTQTPRYLIKTRGQQVTLSCSPISGHRSVSWYQQTPGQGLQFLFEYFSETQRNKGNFPGRFSGRQFSNSRSEMNVSTLELGDSALYLCASKGLTSSTDTQYFGPGTRLTVL.

The CDR3, as DNA: TGTGCCAGCAGCCCAAGGACAGGGTACGGGGAGACCCAGTACTTC. Protein product: CASSPRTGYGETQYF. This chain joins TRBV7-3 and TRBJ2-5, with TRBD1 matching 8 bases. The CDR3 runs to 15 residues. The V gene end was trimmed by 5 bases and the J gene end by 5 bases; junction bases not matched to a gene: 10. In germline, CDR1 is SGHTA, CDR2 FQGTGA.

This chain links TRBV6-2 or TRBV6-3 with TRBJ2-1; 9 bases agree with TRBD1. Unmatched junction bases numbered 8, after V lost 8 bases and J lost 3 bases. Germline assignment: CDR1 MNHEY and CDR2 SVGEGT. The length of the CDR3 is 15 residues. CDR3 in DNA: TGTGCCAGCGGTTCTGCGGGACAGGGCTACAATGAGCAGTTCTTC. Protein: CASGSAGQGYNEQFF.

In its sample, this clonotype was seen once. The CDR3 is CASSTTGVLFF. CDR3 coding DNA: TGTGCCAGCAGCACGACAGGGGTGCTGTTTTTT. The chain recombines TRBV7-9 with TRBJ1-4; TRBD1 matches 8 bases. The CDR3 contains 11 residues. The ends lost 5 bases at V and 14 bases at J; junction bases unmatched: 4. Per germline, CDR1 SEHNR and CDR2 FQNEAQ (reference sequence).

The CDR3 reads CASSPRTSGSLMGTKNIQYF. Written as DNA, the CDR3 is TGCGCCAGCAGCCCCCGGACTAGCGGGAGCTTGATGGGGACCAAAAACATTCAGTACTTC. V gene TRBV5-1 combines with J gene TRBJ2-4; 13 bases map to TRBD2. Trimming removed 4 bases from V and 2 bases from J; junction bases left unmatched: 15. This CDR3 contains 20 residues. CDR1 is SGHRS and CDR2 is YFSETQ in the germline V gene.

The chain has TRBV2 and TRBJ2-3; 7 bases agree with TRBD2. The CDR3 totals 15 residues. Germline CDR1 is SNHLY and CDR2 is FYNNEI. The junction had 15 bases not matched to a gene; V was cut back by 7 bases and J by 8 bases. The CDR3 DNA is TGTGCCAGCACCACGGGAGGTAGTTTTCTCGGTACGCAGTATTTT. It specifies CASTTGGSFLGTQYF. Filled out from reference TRBV2 and TRBJ2-3, the complete variable domain reads EPEVTQTPSHQVTQMGQEVILRCVPISNHLYFYWYRQILGQKVEFLVSFYNNEISEKSEIFDDQFSVERPDGSNFTLKIRSTKLEDSAMYFCASTTGGSFLGTQYFGPGTRLTVL.

V gene TRBV7-2 combines with J gene TRBJ2-3; 9 bases match TRBD2. The length of the CDR3 is 19 residues. Trimming cost V 2 bases and J 0 bases; bases outside gene matches: 12. Per germline, CDR1 SGHTA and CDR2 FQGNSA. In DNA form, the CDR3 reads TGTGCCAGCAGCTTAAACGGGGTAGCGGGAGCGTCTAGCACAGATACGCAGTATTTT. It yields the protein CASSLNGVAGASSTDTQYF.

This clonotype appeared once. V usage is TRBV14 and J usage is TRBJ2-1; TRBD1 aligns across 7 bases. Germline lookup yields CDR1 SGHDN and CDR2 FVKESK. V was clipped by 1 base and J by 4 bases; unmatched bases: 13. The CDR3 is 18 amino acids. In DNA form, the CDR3 reads TGTGCCAGCAGCCAAGGCTCAGTCGGACAGGTCTCTTACAATGAGCAGTTCTTC. This encodes CASSQGSVGQVSYNEQFF.

The chain couples TRBV7-9 to TRBJ1-1; D gene uncertain. This CDR3 is 13 amino acids long. Germline CDR1 reads SEHNR; CDR2 reads FQNEAQ (reference sequence). V lost 2 bases and J lost 5, with 9 bases in between. For the CDR3, the DNA is TGTGCCAGCAGCTTAACTGTGGGGACTGAAGCTTTCTTT. It yields the protein CASSLTVGTEAFF. Full variable domain (missing parts from reference TRBV7-9 and TRBJ1-1): DTGVSQNPRHKITKRGQNVTFRCDPISEHNRLYWYRQTLGQGPEFLTYFQNEAQLEKSRLLSDRFSAERPKGSFSTLEIQRTEQGDSAMYLCASSLTVGTEAFFGQGTRLTVV.

J is TRBJ2-3 and V is TRBV20-1, with D perhaps TRBD2 (7 bases). CDR1 is DFQATT, CDR2 SNEGSKA, per germline (reference sequence). V shed 6 bases and J shed 7 bases, with 17 bases lying between them. CDR3 length: 13 residues. The CDR3 reads CSAGGGGMNTQYF. For the CDR3, the DNA is TGCAGTGCCGGGGGAGGGGGGATGAATACGCAGTATTTT.

CDR3 nucleotides: TGTGCCAGTAGTAAGACTAGCGGGCCCTTTCGGGAGCAGTACTTC. It encodes CASSKTSGPFREQYF. The genes are TRBV19 and TRBJ2-7; 10 nucleotides line up with TRBD2. The trim removed 4 bases at V and 7 bases at J, leaving 10 bases unmatched. CDR1 is LNHDA and CDR2 is SQIVND in the germline V gene (reference sequence). The CDR3 spans 15 residues. Filled out from reference TRBV19 and TRBJ2-7, the complete variable domain reads DGGITQSPKYLFRKEGQNVTLSCEQNLNHDAMYWYRQDPGQGLRLIYYSQIVNDFQKGDIAEGYSVSREKKESFPLTVTSAQKNPTAFYLCASSKTSGPFREQYFGPGTRLTVT.

The V and J genes are TRBV29-1 and TRBJ2-1; D is possibly TRBD2 (6 bases). Germline V gene data show CDR1 as SQVTM and CDR2 as ANQGSEA. The V end was cut by 0 bases, the J end by 4 bases, with 19 bases between. The CDR3 is 17 residues long. The CDR3 DNA sequence: TGCAGCGTTGAAGAGGGAACTCTAGCGCCCCAATACAATGAGCAGTTCTTC. Its protein product is CSVEEGTLAPQYNEQFF.

This rearrangement joins TRBV7-9 to TRBJ1-1; D is undetermined. The V gene's germline CDR1 is SEHNR and CDR2 FQNEAQ (reference sequence). Trimming pared 2 bases from V and 4 bases from J, leaving 14 bases between. The CDR3 length is 15 residues. In DNA, the CDR3 is TGTGCCAGCAGCTTACGGATGGAGGGAGCCACTGAAGCTTTCTTT. This encodes CASSLRMEGATEAFF.

This clonotype was recorded a few times. The chain links TRBV5-1 to TRBJ2-2; D uncertain. Germline values: CDR1 SGHRS, CDR2 YFSETQ. The CDR3 extends over 13 amino acids. Trimming cost V 1 base and J 7 bases, with 8 bases left between them. In DNA, the CDR3 is TGCGCCAGCAGCTTGACTGGAAGCGGGGAGCTGTTTTTT. Translation: CASSLTGSGELFF.

The V and J genes are TRBV11-2 and TRBJ1-5; TRBD1 is a possible D gene (5 bases). Between the trimmed V and J ends, which lost 0 bases and 4 bases, there was a span of 10 bases. The CDR3 has 15 amino acids. The germline V gene has CDR1 SGHAT and CDR2 FQNNGV. The CDR3 reads CASSLDGRTNQPQHF. As DNA, the CDR3 is TGTGCCAGCAGCTTAGATGGTAGGACAAATCAGCCCCAGCATTTT.

This clonotype was seen a few times. The rearrangement joins TRBV5-6 to TRBJ2-7; 9 bases are a match to TRBD1. V shed 3 bases, J shed 3 bases, and the junction held 7 bases outside the gene matches. This CDR3 is built from 15 residues. Germline CDR1 and CDR2: SGHDT and YYEEEE. The CDR3 region is CASSSPGTGIYEQYF. The CDR3 nucleotides read TGTGCCAGCAGCTCACCCGGGACAGGGATCTACGAGCAGTACTTC.

The chain carries TRBV30 and TRBJ1-1; D unresolved. Per the germline V gene, CDR1 is GTSNPN and CDR2 is SVGIG (reference sequence). Trimming stripped 3 bases from V and 4 bases from J, with 9 bases between. The CDR3 is 12 residues long. In DNA form, the CDR3 reads TGTGCCTGGAGCCGGGCGACCACTGAAGCTTTCTTT. This gives the protein CAWSRATTEAFF. The full variable domain, in which reference TRBV30 and TRBJ1-1 provide the parts outside the CDR3, is SQTIHQWPATLVQPVGSPLSLECTVEGTSNPNLYWYRQAAGRGLQLLFYSVGIGQISSEVPQNLSASRPQDRQFILSSKKLLLSDSGFYLCAWSRATTEAFFGQGTRLTVV.

This chain links TRBV20-1 with TRBJ1-2; tentative D call: TRBD1 (5 bases). Germline V gene lookup returns CDR1 DFQATT and CDR2 SNEGSKA (reference sequence). This CDR3 has 13 amino acids. The ends were cut back, 6 bases at V and 4 bases at J, with 15 bases in the middle. The CDR3 DNA is TGCAGTGCCCCGAACCGGGGACTCTATGGCTACACCTTC. Translating gives CSAPNRGLYGYTF.

The genes are TRBV6-5 and TRBJ2-1; D is possibly TRBD2 (6 bases). Germline V gene sequence: CDR1 MNHEY, CDR2 SVGAGI. The length of the CDR3 is 15 residues. The V and J ends lost 4 bases and 7 bases respectively, with 17 bases between them. The chain's CDR3 is CASSSPVGGRNEQFF. The CDR3 region has the DNA TGTGCCAGCAGTTCCCCCGTCGGGGGACGGAATGAGCAGTTCTTC.

This clonotype has a single count. The chain carries TRBV7-9 and TRBJ2-3; D is uncertain. The germline gives CDR1 SEHNR, CDR2 FQNEAQ (reference sequence). The CDR3 is 16 residues long. The V end lost 1 base, the J end lost 2 bases, and 13 bases lay between the germline ends. CDR3 coding DNA: TGTGCCAGCAGCTTAGGTCACGGCGGTTTCACAGATACGCAGTATTTT. Protein product: CASSLGHGGFTDTQYF.

The V call is TRBV11-2, the J call TRBJ2-1; D possibly corresponds to TRBD2 (6 bases). Trimming shortened V by 5 bases and J by 0 bases, and 14 bases separated the two germline ends. The germline gives CDR1 SGHAT, CDR2 FQNNGV. The CDR3 is 16 amino acids. As DNA, the CDR3 is TGTGCCAGCAGCCCACAAGACGGGAGCTCCTACAATGAGCAGTTCTTC. Translation gives CASSPQDGSSYNEQFF.

The chain joins TRBV5-1 to TRBJ1-2; TRBD1 aligns across 9 bases. The CDR3 contains 16 residues. Per the germline V gene, CDR1 is SGHRS and CDR2 is YFSETQ. V shed 1 base and J 4 bases; nucleotides not matched to a gene: 8. The CDR3 reads CASSLMGQGRSYGYTF. CDR3 nucleotide sequence: TGCGCCAGCAGCTTGATGGGACAGGGTCGGAGCTATGGCTACACCTTC. Full variable domain (remainder filled in from reference TRBV5-1 and TRBJ1-2): KAGVTQTPRYLIKTRGQQVTLSCSPISGHRSVSWYQQTPGQGLQFLFEYFSETQRNKGNFPGRFSGRQFSNSRSEMNVSTLELGDSALYLCASSLMGQGRSYGYTFGSGTRLTVV.

The chain carries TRBV29-1 and TRBJ1-4; tentative D call: TRBD1 (5 bases). The CDR3 covers 14 residues. From germline, CDR1 is SQVTM and CDR2 ANQGSEA. V was shortened by 4 bases and J by 7 bases, with 16 bases between the two germline ends. The CDR3 DNA follows: TGCAGCGTTGCGGGAGGGGATATAAGTGAAAAACTGTTTTTT. Protein product: CSVAGGDISEKLFF.

The V call is TRBV18, the J call TRBJ2-5; the D gene is possibly TRBD2 (5 bases). Germline V lookup: CDR1 KGHSH, CDR2 LQKENI. V was pared by 1 base and J by 5 bases, with 11 bases between. The CDR3 runs 14 residues. CDR3 residues: CASSPLDSGETQYF. The CDR3 DNA follows: TGTGCCAGCTCACCACTTGACTCGGGGGAGACCCAGTACTTC.

V is TRBV24-1 and J is TRBJ2-2; D is perhaps TRBD1 or TRBD2 (5 bases each). Germline CDR1 reads KGHDR; CDR2 reads SFDVKD. The CDR3 runs 16 residues. V gave up 3 bases and J gave up 3 bases, with 13 bases separating them. The CDR3 coding sequence is TGTGCCACCAGTGATCCACGGGGACCTCACACCGGGGAGCTGTTTTTT. This sequence encodes CATSDPRGPHTGELFF.

J is TRBJ1-2 and V is TRBV4-3; D gene ambiguous. The CDR3 covers 16 residues. V dropped 0 bases and J dropped 4 bases, with 15 bases sitting between them. In germline, CDR1 is LGHNA, CDR2 YSLEER. The CDR3 region is CASSQDPNINPYGYTF. The CDR3 bases are TGCGCCAGCAGCCAAGATCCAAATATAAACCCCTATGGCTACACCTTC.